Listed below are T cell receptor beta chains from one sample, sequenced in a study of blood T cell repertoires in COVID-19. The assay was immunoSEQ multiplex PCR, and TCRdb's table has in-frame clones only and misses some. Of approximately 440,000 clones detected, roughly 87% appear once; the ten largest clones hold around 0.64%. The sequenced sample was PBMCs or T cells enriched from blood (not recorded which). The receptors here all came from a young woman who had recovered from COVID-19. The CDR3 runs from the conserved cysteine through the conserved F or W. A D gene is named only where the DNA matches it firmly. A clone size is listed for some rows: how often the clone was seen (once, few, many), or a class if it is expanded.

cdr3_nt | cdr3_aa | j_call | clone_size | d_call | v_call
TGCGCCAGGAAGACCGACAGGGGGCTACACGAGCAGTACTTC | CARKTDRGLHEQYF | TRBJ2-7 | once | TRBD1 | TRBV5-1
TGTGCCAGCTCACAGGACAGGGGCTATGAATACTCACCCCTCCACTTT | CASSQDRGYEYSPLHF | TRBJ1-6 | - | TRBD1 | TRBV18
TGCGCCAGCAGTTTACAGGGGAACACTGAAGCTTTCTTT | CASSLQGNTEAFF | TRBJ1-1 | - | - | TRBV5-1
TGTGCCTGGGGAGGGACAGTGAACACCGGGGAGCTGTTTTTT | CAWGGTVNTGELFF | TRBJ2-2 | - | - | TRBV30
TGTGCCAGTGATTTGGGAGCAGGGGATAATAGCAATCAGCCCCAGCATTTT | CASDLGAGDNSNQPQHF | TRBJ1-5 | - | - | TRBV19
TGTGCCAGCAGTCCAGAAGGACAGGGCTATGGCTACACCTTC | CASSPEGQGYGYTF | TRBJ1-2 | - | TRBD1 | TRBV6-5
TGTGCCAGCAGCCCGAGCCTACTAGCGGGGGGCGTATCCACAGATACGCAGTATTTT | CASSPSLLAGGVSTDTQYF | TRBJ2-3 | - | TRBD2 | TRBV9
TGTGCCAGCAGCTCTATTTCCGGGACTATGGATGGCTACACCTTC | CASSSISGTMDGYTF | TRBJ1-2 | - | - | TRBV7-2
TGTGCCAGCAGTTTATCCACAGTGTACAATGAGCAGTTCTTC | CASSLSTVYNEQFF | TRBJ2-1 | once | - | TRBV27
TGTGCCAGCAGTTCGGGACAGGGGTACAATGAGCAGTTCTTC | CASSSGQGYNEQFF | TRBJ2-1 | - | TRBD1 | TRBV6-2/TRBV6-3
TGTGCCAGCAGCCAAGATTCGGCCAGGGGAGCTTTCTTT | CASSQDSARGAFF | TRBJ1-1 | - | - | TRBV4-2
TGCGCCAGCAGCTTGGCGGGGGTGGAGAACACTGAAGCTTTCTTT | CASSLAGVENTEAFF | TRBJ1-1 | - | - | TRBV5-1
TGTGCCAGCATAGAGGGGGAAATGAACACTGAAGCTTTCTTT | CASIEGEMNTEAFF | TRBJ1-1 | - | - | TRBV21-1
TGTGCCAGCTCACCAGAGGACAGCTCTAGCAATCAGCCCCAGCATTTT | CASSPEDSSSNQPQHF | TRBJ1-5 | - | - | TRBV18
TGCGCCAGCAGCCAGGACAGGTTCCAAGAGACCCAGTACTTC | CASSQDRFQETQYF | TRBJ2-5 | - | TRBD1 | TRBV5-1
TGTGCCAGTAGTATAGTAGCAGGGGGAGAGACCCAGTACTTC | CASSIVAGGETQYF | TRBJ2-5 | - | TRBD1 | TRBV19
TGTGCCAGCAGCCCCCGGGATACGCAGTATTTT | CASSPRDTQYF | TRBJ2-3 | - | - | TRBV7-2
TGTGCCAGCAGCAAACCCGGGCAGGGCACCGGGGAGCTGTTTTTT | CASSKPGQGTGELFF | TRBJ2-2 | - | - | TRBV5-6
TGTGCCAGTAGCCTTATGCAGGGCCCCGGGGAGCTGTTTTTT | CASSLMQGPGELFF | TRBJ2-2 | - | - | TRBV19
TGCGCCAGCAGCTTGGCCGGCGGGGAAGATAGCTCCTATAATTCACCCCTCCACTTT | CASSLAGGEDSSYNSPLHF | TRBJ1-6 | - | - | TRBV5-1
TGTGCCAGCAGCTCCTGGACTAGCGGGAACTCCTACGAGCAGTACTTC | CASSSWTSGNSYEQYF | TRBJ2-7 | - | TRBD2 | TRBV3-1/TRBV3-2
TGTGCCAGCAGCTTACAGGCAGGTCGCGAGACCCAGTACTTC | CASSLQAGRETQYF | TRBJ2-5 | - | - | TRBV11-2
TGTGCCGGGTCGGGACTCCCTGGGACCCAGTACTTC | CAGSGLPGTQYF | TRBJ2-5 | - | - | TRBV2
TGTGCCTGGAGGGGACTAACGTACCAAGAGACCCAGTACTTC | CAWRGLTYQETQYF | TRBJ2-5 | - | TRBD2 | TRBV30
TGTGCCAGCAGTTCCCTGTCCTACCGAGAAAATTCACCCCTCCACTTT | CASSSLSYRENSPLHF | TRBJ1-6 | - | - | TRBV6-2/TRBV6-3
TGCGCCAGCAGCTTCATGATAGTGACTAGCACAGATACGCAGTATTTT | CASSFMIVTSTDTQYF | TRBJ2-3 | - | - | TRBV5-1
TGTGCCAGCAGTCCGGGGGGGTCCTACAATGAGCAGTTCTTC | CASSPGGSYNEQFF | TRBJ2-1 | - | TRBD2 | TRBV6-5
TGCGCCAGCAGCTTCGCCTCACTTGAGACCCAGTACTTC | CASSFASLETQYF | TRBJ2-5 | - | - | TRBV5-1
TGTGCCAGCAGTGAAGCAGGGGGGGACCTCTACGAGCAGTACTTC | CASSEAGGDLYEQYF | TRBJ2-7 | - | - | TRBV2
TGTGCCAGCAGCTTACCTCTTAGCGGGGGGGCCGATGATACGCAGTATTTT | CASSLPLSGGADDTQYF | TRBJ2-3 | - | TRBD2 | TRBV7-9
TGTGCCAGCACCCGGGAAAGCGGGACCCAAGAGACCCAGTACTTC | CASTRESGTQETQYF | TRBJ2-5 | - | TRBD2 | TRBV7-2
TGCGCCAGCAGCTTGGGACCAACAGACCTCAGGACCCAGCATTTT | CASSLGPTDLRTQHF | TRBJ1-5 | - | - | TRBV5-1
TGTGCCAGCAGTTTGAGGTGGAGGGATGGCTACACCTTC | CASSLRWRDGYTF | TRBJ1-2 | - | - | TRBV12-3/TRBV12-4
TGTGCCAGCCAGGCAAGGGGGCATCCGTTCTATGGCTACACCTTC | CASQARGHPFYGYTF | TRBJ1-2 | - | TRBD1 | TRBV27
TGTGCCTACAATCTAGGAGGTGCCTCTAACTATGGCTACACCTTC | CAYNLGGASNYGYTF | TRBJ1-2 | - | - | TRBV30
TGCGCCAGCAGTGAGTCGGGCAGGGTCTCTGGGGCCAACGTCCTGACTTTC | CASSESGRVSGANVLTF | TRBJ2-6 | - | - | TRBV10-1
TGCGCCAGCAGCCCGGGACAGGGCACCGGGGAGCTGTTTTTT | CASSPGQGTGELFF | TRBJ2-2 | - | TRBD1 | TRBV5-1
TGTGCCAGCAGCGTAGGAGGACAGTTTAATGAAAAACTGTTTTTT | CASSVGGQFNEKLFF | TRBJ1-4 | - | - | TRBV9
TGCGCCAGCAGCACCGGGGCCTACGAGCAGTACTTC | CASSTGAYEQYF | TRBJ2-7 | - | - | TRBV5-1
TGTGCCAGCAGCTTAGGACAACTTAGCGGGGGGCCCTCAGGGCAGTTCTTC | CASSLGQLSGGPSGQFF | TRBJ2-1 | few | TRBD2 | TRBV11-2
TGTGCCAGCAGCAAGCGCGGACAAGAGACCCAGTACTTC | CASSKRGQETQYF | TRBJ2-5 | - | - | TRBV7-2
TGTGCCAGCAGTGTCGGATTGGGGGGTAGAGAGACCCAGTACTTC | CASSVGLGGRETQYF | TRBJ2-5 | - | - | TRBV27